The clone carrying this T cell receptor beta chain was observed a few times. This CDR3 is missing its conserved last phenylalanine or tryptophan, likely due to a read error. V lost 7 bases to trimming and J lost 8 bases, with 14 bases between them. This CDR3 spans 12 amino acids. The germline V gene has CDR1 MDHEN and CDR2 SYDVKM. The sample originates from a study of blood T cells in healthy people across ages. A second PCR, run for roughly 6 to 11 cycles, used a sample-barcoded 5' primer plus a J-beta primer mix. Each TCR beta cDNA got a 12-nucleotide random molecular identifier. Each CDR3 protein is one row after TCRdb ran MiXCR on the 5' RACE reads. In the table there are more than 500,000 distinct CDR3 sequences, 25% to 30% of which are singletons.

V and J are TRBV28 and TRBJ1-2, with D unclear. Material for sequencing was blood. The source is a woman between 65 and 79 years old in good health. CDR3 sequence (DNA): TGTGCCAGCACCCTGCCCCGTGGGGGCTACACCATC. Translating it yields CASTLPRGGYTI.